The T cell receptor (beta chain) under discussion was sequenced for a study of early T cells in non-severe SARS-CoV-2 infection. Study at large: Chains from this unsorted whole-blood bulk RNA could not be paired. Study results and limitations: VDJdb matching, biased toward anti-spike CD8 responses, missed private and CD4 specificities.

Individually, cDNA molecules had unique molecular identifiers attached to them. One entry per CDR3 protein results from TCRdb running MiXCR on the 5' RACE reads. The table lists around 100,000 distinct CDR3 sequences, roughly 15% of them singletons. Of note for this clonotype: Its antigen remains unknown.

Germline values: CDR1 SGHRS, CDR2 YFSETQ. Trimming took off 4 bases at V and 0 bases at J, with 7 bases between the two ends. The CDR3 has 13 amino acids. V usage is TRBV5-1 and J usage is TRBJ1-1; no reliable D call. Material: whole blood. The sequence was obtained from an adult who was a healthcare worker with PCR-confirmed SARS-CoV-2 infection or an uninfected control (not recorded which). This CDR3 is CASSKTVNTEAFF. The DNA for the CDR3 is TGCGCCAGCAGCAAAACAGTGAACACTGAAGCTTTCTTT.